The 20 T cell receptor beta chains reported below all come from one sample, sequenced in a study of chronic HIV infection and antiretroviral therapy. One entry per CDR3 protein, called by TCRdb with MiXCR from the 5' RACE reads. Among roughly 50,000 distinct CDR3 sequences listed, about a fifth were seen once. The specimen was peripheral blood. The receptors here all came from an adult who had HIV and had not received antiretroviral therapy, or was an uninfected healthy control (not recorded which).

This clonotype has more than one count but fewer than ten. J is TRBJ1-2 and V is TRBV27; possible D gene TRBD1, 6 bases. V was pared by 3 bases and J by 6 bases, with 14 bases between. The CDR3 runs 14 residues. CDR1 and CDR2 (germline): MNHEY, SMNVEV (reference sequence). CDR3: CASSFRRGKDGYTF. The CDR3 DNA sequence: TGTGCCAGCAGTTTTAGAAGGGGGAAGGATGGCTACACCTTC.

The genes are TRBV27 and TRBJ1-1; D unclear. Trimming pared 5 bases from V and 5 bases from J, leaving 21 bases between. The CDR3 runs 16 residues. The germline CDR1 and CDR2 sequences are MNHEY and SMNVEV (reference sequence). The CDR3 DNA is TGTGCCAGCAGTCCGCCTCCCCTCATTGTAGGGACTGAAGCTTTCTTT. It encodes CASSPPPLIVGTEAFF.

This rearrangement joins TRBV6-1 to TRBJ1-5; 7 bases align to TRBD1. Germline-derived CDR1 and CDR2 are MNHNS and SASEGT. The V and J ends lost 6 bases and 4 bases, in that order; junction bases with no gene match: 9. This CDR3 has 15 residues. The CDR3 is CASSQQGFVNQPQHF. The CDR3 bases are TGTGCCAGCAGCCAACAGGGGTTTGTGAATCAGCCCCAGCATTTT.

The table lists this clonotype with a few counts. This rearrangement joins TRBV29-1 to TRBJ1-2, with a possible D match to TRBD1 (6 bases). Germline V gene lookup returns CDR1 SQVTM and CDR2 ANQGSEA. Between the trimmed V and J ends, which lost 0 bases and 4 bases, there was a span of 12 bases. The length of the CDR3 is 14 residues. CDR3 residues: CSVEDRGVLYGYTF. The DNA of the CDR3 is TGCAGCGTTGAAGATAGGGGGGTCCTCTATGGCTACACCTTC.

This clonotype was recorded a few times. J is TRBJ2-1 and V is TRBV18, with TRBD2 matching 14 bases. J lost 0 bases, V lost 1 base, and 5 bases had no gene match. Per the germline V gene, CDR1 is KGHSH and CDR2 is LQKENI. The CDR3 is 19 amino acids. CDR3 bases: TGTGCCAGCTCACCACTGCGGACTAGCGGGGGGAGCTCCTACAATGAGCAGTTCTTC. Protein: CASSPLRTSGGSSYNEQFF.

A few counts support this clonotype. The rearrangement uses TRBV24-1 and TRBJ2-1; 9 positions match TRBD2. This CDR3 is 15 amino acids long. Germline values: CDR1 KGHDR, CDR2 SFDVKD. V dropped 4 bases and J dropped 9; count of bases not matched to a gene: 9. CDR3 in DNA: TGTGCCACCAGTGACCCACTTCAGACTAGCGGTGAGCAGTTCTTC. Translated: CATSDPLQTSGEQFF.

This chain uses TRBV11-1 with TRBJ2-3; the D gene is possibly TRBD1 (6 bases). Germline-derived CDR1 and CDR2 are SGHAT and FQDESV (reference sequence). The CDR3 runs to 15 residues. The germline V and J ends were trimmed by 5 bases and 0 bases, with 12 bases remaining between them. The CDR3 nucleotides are TGTGCCAGCAGCCCAGGGGCACAAAGCACAGATACGCAGTATTTT. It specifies CASSPGAQSTDTQYF.

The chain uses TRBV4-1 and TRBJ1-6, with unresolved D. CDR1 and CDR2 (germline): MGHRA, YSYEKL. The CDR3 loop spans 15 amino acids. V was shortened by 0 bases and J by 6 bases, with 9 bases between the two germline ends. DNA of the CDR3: TGCGCCAGCAGCCAAGATAGGCAGGTTAATTCACCCCTCCACTTT. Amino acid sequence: CASSQDRQVNSPLHF.

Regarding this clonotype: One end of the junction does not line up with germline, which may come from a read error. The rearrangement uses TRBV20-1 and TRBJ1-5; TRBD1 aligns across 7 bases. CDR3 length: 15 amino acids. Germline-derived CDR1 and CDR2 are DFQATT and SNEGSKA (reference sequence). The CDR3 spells CSTSRVGQGDQPQHF. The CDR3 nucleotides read TGCAGTACTAGCCGAGTTGGGCAGGGGGACCAGCCCCAGCATTTT.

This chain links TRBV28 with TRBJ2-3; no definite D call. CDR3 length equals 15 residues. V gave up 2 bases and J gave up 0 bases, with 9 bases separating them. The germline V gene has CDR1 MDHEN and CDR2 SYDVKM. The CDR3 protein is CASSLRFWSTDTQYF. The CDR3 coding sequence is TGTGCCAGCAGTTTAAGGTTCTGGAGCACAGATACGCAGTATTTT.

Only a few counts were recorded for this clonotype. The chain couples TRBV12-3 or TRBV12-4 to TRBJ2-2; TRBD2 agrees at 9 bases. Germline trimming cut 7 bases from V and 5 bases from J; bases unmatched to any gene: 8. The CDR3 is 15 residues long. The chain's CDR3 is CASTVAGDLTGELFF. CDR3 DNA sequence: TGTGCCAGCACGGTAGCGGGAGATTTAACCGGGGAGCTGTTTTTT.

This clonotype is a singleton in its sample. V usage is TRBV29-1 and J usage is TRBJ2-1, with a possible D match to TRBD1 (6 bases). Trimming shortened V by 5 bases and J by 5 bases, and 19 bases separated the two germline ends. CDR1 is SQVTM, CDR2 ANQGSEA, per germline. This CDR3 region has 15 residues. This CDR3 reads CSVNGGTTTNNEQFF. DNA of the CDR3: TGCAGCGTTAACGGTGGGACAACGACGAACAATGAGCAGTTCTTC.

CDR3 sequence: CASSPVKETQYF. CDR3 sequence (DNA): TGTGCCAGCAGTCCCGTAAAAGAGACCCAGTACTTC. The V call is TRBV12-3 or TRBV12-4, the J call TRBJ2-5, with unresolved D. The CDR3 covers 12 residues. V was cut by 5 bases and J by 3 bases, with 7 bases left in between.

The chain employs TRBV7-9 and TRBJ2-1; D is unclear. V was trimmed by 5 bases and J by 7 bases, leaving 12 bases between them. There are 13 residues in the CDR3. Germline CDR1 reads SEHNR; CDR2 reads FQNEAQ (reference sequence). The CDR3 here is CASSPGHGNEQFF. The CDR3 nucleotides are TGTGCCAGCAGCCCCGGTCACGGGAATGAGCAGTTCTTC.

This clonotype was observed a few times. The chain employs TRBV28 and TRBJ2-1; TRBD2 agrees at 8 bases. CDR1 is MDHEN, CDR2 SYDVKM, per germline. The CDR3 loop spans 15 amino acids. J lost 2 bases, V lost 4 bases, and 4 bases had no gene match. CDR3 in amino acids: CASSSGGGPYNEQFF. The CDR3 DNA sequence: TGTGCCAGCAGTTCGGGAGGGGGGCCCTACAATGAGCAGTTCTTC.

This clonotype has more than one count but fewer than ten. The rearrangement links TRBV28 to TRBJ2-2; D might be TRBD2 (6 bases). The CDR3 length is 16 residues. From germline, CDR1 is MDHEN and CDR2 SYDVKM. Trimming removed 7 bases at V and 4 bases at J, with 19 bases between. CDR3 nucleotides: TGTGCCAGCATTAAGGGGACTCCTGAAGTCACCGGGGAGCTGTTTTTT. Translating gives CASIKGTPEVTGELFF.

Here the CDR3 reads CAIVGVTGGYTF. As DNA, the CDR3 is TGTGCCATCGTAGGGGTTACAGGGGGCTACACCTTC. The chain combines TRBV28 with TRBJ1-2; D may be TRBD1 (6 bases). The CDR3 totals 12 residues. Germline CDR1 reads MDHEN; CDR2 reads SYDVKM. The V end lost 10 bases, the J end lost 8 bases, and 17 bases lay between the germline ends.

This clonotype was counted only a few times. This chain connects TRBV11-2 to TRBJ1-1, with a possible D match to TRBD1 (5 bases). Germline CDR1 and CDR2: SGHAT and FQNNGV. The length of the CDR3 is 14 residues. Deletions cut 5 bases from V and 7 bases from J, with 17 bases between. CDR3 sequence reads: CASSPRDGRFEAFF. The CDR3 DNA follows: TGTGCCAGCAGCCCGCGGGACGGACGGTTTGAAGCTTTCTTT.

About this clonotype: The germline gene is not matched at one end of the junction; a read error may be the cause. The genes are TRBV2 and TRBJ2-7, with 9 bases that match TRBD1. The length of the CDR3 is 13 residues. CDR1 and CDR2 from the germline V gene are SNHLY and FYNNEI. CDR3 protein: CAGSDRGSYEQYF. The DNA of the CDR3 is TGTGCCGGCAGCGACAGGGGGTCCTACGAGCAGTACTTC.

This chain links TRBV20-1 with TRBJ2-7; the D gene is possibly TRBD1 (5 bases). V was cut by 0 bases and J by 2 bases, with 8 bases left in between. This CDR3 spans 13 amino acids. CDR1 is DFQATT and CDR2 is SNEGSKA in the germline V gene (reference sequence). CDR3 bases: TGCAGTGCTAGAGATTTCAGGGCCTACGAGCAGTACTTC. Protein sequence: CSARDFRAYEQYF.